This TCR beta chain was observed in a study of cytomegalovirus exposure and HLA in healthy donors. The PCR was carried out with 60 Vbeta primers and 13 Jbeta primers. The data were produced by immunoSEQ multiplex PCR, yet TCRdb's version contains in-frame clones alone and is incomplete. Here the sample spans 160,000 or so clones, about four fifths being singletons. This CDR3 has 16 amino acids. Looked up from germline, CDR1 is SGHTA and CDR2 is FQGNSA. The V segment lost 5 bases and the J segment 0 bases; nucleotides outside the gene matches: 7. The sequencing sample was made of PBMCs. The TCR originated in a woman between 50 and 59 years old in good health and CMV-seronegative. J is TRBJ2-1 and V is TRBV7-2; 7 bases are a match to TRBD1. The CDR3 reads CASSPRTGRSYNEQFF. The DNA for the CDR3 is TGTGCCAGCAGCCCCAGGACAGGTCGCTCCTACAATGAGCAGTTCTTC. Full variable domain (outside the CDR3, taken from reference TRBV7-2 and TRBJ2-1): GAGVSQSPSNKVTEKGKDVELRCDPISGHTALYWYRQSLGQGLEFLIYFQGNSAPDKSGLPSDRFSAERTGGSVSTLTIQRTQQEDSAVYLCASSPRTGRSYNEQFFGPGTRLTVL.